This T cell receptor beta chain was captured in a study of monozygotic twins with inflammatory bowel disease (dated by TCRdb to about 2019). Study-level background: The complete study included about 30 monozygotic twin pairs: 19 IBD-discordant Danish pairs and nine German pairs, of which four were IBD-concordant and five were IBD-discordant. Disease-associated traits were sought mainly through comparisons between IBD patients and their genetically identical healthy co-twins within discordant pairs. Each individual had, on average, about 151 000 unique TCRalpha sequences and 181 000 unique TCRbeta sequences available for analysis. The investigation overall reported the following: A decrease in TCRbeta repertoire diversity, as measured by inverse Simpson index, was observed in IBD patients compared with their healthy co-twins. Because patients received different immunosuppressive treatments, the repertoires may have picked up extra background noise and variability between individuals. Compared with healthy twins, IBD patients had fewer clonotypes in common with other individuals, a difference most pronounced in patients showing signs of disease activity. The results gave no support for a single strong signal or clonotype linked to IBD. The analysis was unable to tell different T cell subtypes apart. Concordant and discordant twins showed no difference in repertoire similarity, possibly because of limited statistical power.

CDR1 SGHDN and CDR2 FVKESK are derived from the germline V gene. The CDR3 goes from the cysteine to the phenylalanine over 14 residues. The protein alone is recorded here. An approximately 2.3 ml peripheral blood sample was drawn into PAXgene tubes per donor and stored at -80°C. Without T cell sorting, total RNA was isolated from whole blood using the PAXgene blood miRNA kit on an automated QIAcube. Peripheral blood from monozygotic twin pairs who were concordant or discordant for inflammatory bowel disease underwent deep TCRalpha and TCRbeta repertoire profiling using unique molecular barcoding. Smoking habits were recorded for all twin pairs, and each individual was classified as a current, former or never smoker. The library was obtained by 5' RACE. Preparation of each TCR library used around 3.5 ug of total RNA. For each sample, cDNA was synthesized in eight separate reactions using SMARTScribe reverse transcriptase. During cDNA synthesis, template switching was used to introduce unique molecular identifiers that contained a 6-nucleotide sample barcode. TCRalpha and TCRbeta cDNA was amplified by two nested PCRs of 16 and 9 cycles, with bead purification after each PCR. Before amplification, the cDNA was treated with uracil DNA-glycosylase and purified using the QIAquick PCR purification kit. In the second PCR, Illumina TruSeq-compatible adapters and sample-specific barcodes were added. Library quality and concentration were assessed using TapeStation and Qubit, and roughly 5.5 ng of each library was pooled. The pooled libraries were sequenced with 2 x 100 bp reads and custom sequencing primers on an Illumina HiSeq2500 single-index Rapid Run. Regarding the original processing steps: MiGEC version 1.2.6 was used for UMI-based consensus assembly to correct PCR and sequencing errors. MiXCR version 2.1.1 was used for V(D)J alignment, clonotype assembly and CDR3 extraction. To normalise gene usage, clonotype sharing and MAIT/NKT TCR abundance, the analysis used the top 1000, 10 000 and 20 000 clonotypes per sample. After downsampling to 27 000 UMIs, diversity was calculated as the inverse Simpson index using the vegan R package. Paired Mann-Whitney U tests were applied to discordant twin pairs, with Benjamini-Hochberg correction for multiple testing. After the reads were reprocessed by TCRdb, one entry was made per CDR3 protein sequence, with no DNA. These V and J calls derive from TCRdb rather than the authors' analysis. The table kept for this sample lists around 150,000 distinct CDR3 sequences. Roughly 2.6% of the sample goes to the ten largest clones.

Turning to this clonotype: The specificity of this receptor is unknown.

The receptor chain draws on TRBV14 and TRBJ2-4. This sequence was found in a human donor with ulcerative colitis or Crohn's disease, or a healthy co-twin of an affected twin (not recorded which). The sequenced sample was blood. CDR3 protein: CASSQDLGMSIQYF. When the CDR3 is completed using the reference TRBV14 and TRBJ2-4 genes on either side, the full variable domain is EAGVTQFPSHSVIEKGQTVTLRCDPISGHDNLYWYRRVMGKEIKFLLHFVKESKQDESGMPNNRFLAERTGGTYSTLKVQPAELEDSGVYFCASSQDLGMSIQYFGAGTRLSVL.